These 12 T cell receptor beta chains came from one sample sequenced in a study of relationships among human T cell subsets (dated by TCRdb to the early 2010s). Libraries came from multiplex PCR. TCRdb names 454 GS FLX as the instrument used. TCR alpha and beta CDR3 regions were amplified from mRNA by semiquantitative ARM-PCR. In ARM-PCR, tagged nested gene-specific primers were applied first, and communal superprimers then carried out the exponential amplification. TCRdb reran the public reads through fastp at Q25 and MiXCR, keeping productive beta chains. One record per CDR3 amino acid sequence lists the most common genes and DNA. The sample profile shows several thousand distinct CDR3 sequences; about 52% of them were found once. The biggest ten clones account for under 6.5% of the sample. From the CD45RA-negative fraction, anti-CD45RO beads were used to select memory T cells as CD45RA-RO+ cells.

The sample was memory T cells sorted from blood. The cell subset or site label of this sample denotes: CD45RA-RO+ memory T cells. The receptors come from a man aged 35-49 years in good health.

This clonotype has a single count. The J gene is TRBJ2-3, the V gene TRBV29-1; 7 bases match TRBD1. This CDR3 comprises 13 residues. Germline CDR1 and CDR2: SQVTM and ANQGSEA. With 7 bases clipped from V and 1 base from J, the junction kept 5 bases outside the gene matches. This chain's CDR3 is CSAKQGRTDTQYF. Here the CDR3 DNA reads TGCAGCGCCAAACAGGGGCGCACAGATACGCAGTATTTT.

The chain recombines TRBV14 with TRBJ2-1; 8 nucleotides match TRBD1. Germline assignment: CDR1 SGHDN and CDR2 FVKESK. J gave up 8 bases and V 1 base, and 7 bases lay outside the gene matches. The CDR3 spans 15 residues. The CDR3 DNA follows: TGTGCCAGCAGCCAAGGACGGACAGGGCGCCATGAGCAGTTCTTC. Translating it yields CASSQGRTGRHEQFF.

The chain links TRBV20-1 to TRBJ2-7; the match to TRBD1 covers 7 bases. CDR3 length equals 12 residues. From germline, CDR1 is DFQATT and CDR2 SNEGSKA (reference sequence). With V trimmed by 4 bases and J by 3 bases, 3 bases remained unmatched. The CDR3 coding sequence is TGCAGTGCTACCCGACAGGGCTACGAGCAGTACTTC. It translates to CSATRQGYEQYF.

A few counts support this clonotype. V usage is TRBV4-2 and J usage is TRBJ2-1; TRBD2 matches at 13 bases. J lost 0 bases, V lost 1 base, and 6 bases had no gene match. The germline V gene has CDR1 LGHNA and CDR2 YNFKEQ. The CDR3 is 19 residues long. The DNA for the CDR3 is TGTGCCAGCAGCCAAGGGACTAGCGGGGGTCCAAGCTCCTACAATGAGCAGTTCTTC. Amino acids: CASSQGTSGGPSSYNEQFF.

The chain links TRBV14 to TRBJ2-7; 8 bases are a match to TRBD1. V gave up 3 bases and J gave up 6 bases; unmatched junction bases: 7. Per the germline V gene, CDR1 is SGHDN and CDR2 is FVKESK. The CDR3 has 14 residues. The CDR3 DNA follows: TGTGCCAGCAGCCACCGACAGGGGCGGGGCGAGCAGTACTTC. Amino acids: CASSHRQGRGEQYF.

The chain combines TRBV28 with TRBJ1-2; 8 nucleotides match TRBD1. Germline V gene sequence: CDR1 MDHEN, CDR2 SYDVKM. Unmatched junction bases numbered 8, after V lost 7 bases and J lost 4 bases. CDR3 length equals 14 residues. CDR3 protein: CASIPGQAGYGYTF. The CDR3 coding sequence is TGTGCCAGCATCCCGGGACAGGCGGGCTATGGCTACACCTTC.

The rearrangement uses TRBV5-1 and TRBJ1-3, with a tentative D call TRBD1 (5 bases). CDR3 length: 17 amino acids. Trimming took 0 bases from V and 0 from J, leaving 13 bases between them. Germline V gives CDR1 SGHRS, CDR2 YFSETQ. DNA of the CDR3: TGCGCCAGCAGCTTGGAAGGGGCCCTATCCTCTGGAAACACCATATATTTT. Protein sequence: CASSLEGALSSGNTIYF. The full variable domain, rest sourced from reference TRBV5-1 and TRBJ1-3, is KAGVTQTPRYLIKTRGQQVTLSCSPISGHRSVSWYQQTPGQGLQFLFEYFSETQRNKGNFPGRFSGRQFSNSRSEMNVSTLELGDSALYLCASSLEGALSSGNTIYFGEGSWLTVV.

The chain carries TRBV7-8 and TRBJ1-1, with no clear D. CDR1 is SGHVS, CDR2 FQNEAQ, per germline. Deletions cut 3 bases from V and 2 bases from J, with 16 bases between. This CDR3 has 16 residues. CDR3 DNA: TGTGCCAGCAGCTTCGGTCGACGTAAGGGCAACACTGAAGCTTTCTTT. Protein: CASSFGRRKGNTEAFF.

In regard to this clonotype: The missing conserved phenylalanine or tryptophan at the end of this CDR3 makes a read error likely. V gene TRBV28 combines with J gene TRBJ1-4; 9 bases fit TRBD1. This CDR3 comprises 16 residues. Losses at the gene ends were 2 bases for V and 8 bases for J; bases not matched to a gene: 9. Germline CDR1 reads MDHEN; CDR2 reads SYDVKM. CDR3 residues: CASSLAGQGIGEKLFV. The CDR3 DNA follows: TGTGCCAGCAGTTTAGCGGGACAGGGAATAGGAGAAAAACTGTTTGTT.

This clonotype was recorded a few times. V usage is TRBV28 and J usage is TRBJ1-1; maybe TRBD1 (5 bases). With 8 bases removed from V and 4 bases from J, the gap between germline ends came to 17 bases. Germline-derived CDR1 and CDR2 are MDHEN and SYDVKM. The CDR3 contains 14 residues. CDR3 sequence (DNA): TGTGCCAGCGGCCTGACCGGGACTATCACTGAAGCTTTCTTT. This sequence encodes CASGLTGTITEAFF.

The chain has TRBV11-2 and TRBJ2-7, with a possible D match to TRBD1 (7 bases). CDR1 is SGHAT, CDR2 FQNNGV, per germline. This CDR3 has 15 residues. The ends were cut back, 3 bases at V and 6 bases at J, with 18 bases in the middle. The DNA of the CDR3 is TGTGCCAGCAGCTTCCAGGGGGGAAGTGATAGCGAGCAGTACTTC. Amino acids: CASSFQGGSDSEQYF.

This chain joins TRBV11-2 and TRBJ1-1, with D unclear. Germline V gene sequence: CDR1 SGHAT, CDR2 FQNNGV. Deletions cut 5 bases from V and 0 bases from J, with 10 bases between. This CDR3 spans 14 amino acids. CDR3: CASSPWGVNTEAFF. CDR3 coding DNA: TGTGCCAGCAGCCCCTGGGGTGTGAACACTGAAGCTTTCTTT.